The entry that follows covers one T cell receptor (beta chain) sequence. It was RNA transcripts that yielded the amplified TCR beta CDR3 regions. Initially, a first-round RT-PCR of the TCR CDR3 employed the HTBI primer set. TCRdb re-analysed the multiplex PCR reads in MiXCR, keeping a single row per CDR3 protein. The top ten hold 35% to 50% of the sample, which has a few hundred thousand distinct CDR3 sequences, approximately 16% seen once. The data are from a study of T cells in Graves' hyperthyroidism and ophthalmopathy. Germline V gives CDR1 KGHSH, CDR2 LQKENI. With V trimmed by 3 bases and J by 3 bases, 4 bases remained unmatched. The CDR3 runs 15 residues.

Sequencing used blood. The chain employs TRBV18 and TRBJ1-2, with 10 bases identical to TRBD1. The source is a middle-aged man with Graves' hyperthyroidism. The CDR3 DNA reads TGTGCCAGCTCACCTGGGACAGGGGAGCACTATGGCTACACCTTC. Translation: CASSPGTGEHYGYTF.